This T cell receptor beta chain was sequenced during a study of T cells after yellow fever vaccination. Study observations and caveats: The presence of abundant clonotypes contaminating from the bulk population was possible in FACS-sorted repertoires. Shared CD4/CD8 clonotypes were a small share, likely from convergent recombination. At around 96% for CD4 and approximately 89% for CD8, most primary-vaccination clones showed up again after the booster.

With respect to this clonotype: The antigen remains undetermined.

As TCR cDNA was made by 5'RACE template switching, a universal primer site and UMIs were added. MiXCR, run by TCRdb on the 5' RACE reads, gives a single entry per CDR3 protein. The sample lists around 300,000 distinct CDR3 sequences; approximately 4.5% were seen once. This CDR3 is built from 13 residues. Germline V gene data show CDR1 as SQVTM and CDR2 as ANQGSEA. With 8 bases clipped from V and 0 bases from J, the junction kept 5 bases outside the gene matches. The chain recombines TRBV29-1 with TRBJ1-2; 8 bases are shared with TRBD1. Sequencing was performed on PBMCs, taken 15 days after the yellow fever booster vaccination. The TCR comes from a man aged 18 to 30 who received the YFV17D yellow fever vaccine. This CDR3 is CSLGDRTNYGYTF. Written as DNA, the CDR3 is TGCAGCCTGGGGGACAGGACTAACTATGGCTACACCTTC.